The entry below describes one T cell receptor beta chain. What it recognizes is unknown. The germline V gene encodes CDR1 LGHNA and CDR2 YSLEER. V lost 4 bases and J lost 2; bases outside the gene matches: 5. The CDR3 is 14 amino acids. This entry belongs to a study of T cells in localized non-small cell lung cancer. Study-level findings and limits: Paired adjacent lung recovered a median roughly 54 of the top 100 tumor clones. Density of T cells in blood, when higher, went with longer overall survival.

Repertoires were generated with immunoSEQ multiplex PCR, while TCRdb's copy carries only in-frame clones and drops some. The sample yields just over 70,000 clones, roughly nine tenths seen once. The sequencing used peripheral blood, collected before any cancer treatment. The origin of this receptor is a male donor older than 55 with stage III squamous cell lung carcinoma. The gene calls are TRBV4-3 and TRBJ2-7, with 7 positions matching TRBD1. CDR3 DNA sequence: TGCGCCAGCAGCCTCGAACAGGGGACCTACGAGCAGTACTTC. Amino acid sequence: CASSLEQGTYEQYF.